One sample yielded the 12 T cell receptor beta chains listed below, sequenced in a study of T cells in localized non-small cell lung cancer. Sequencing was performed with immunoSEQ multiplex PCR; in TCRdb, only in-frame clones are kept and a portion is missing. The repertoire consists of some 90,000 clones, with 80% to 90% occurring once and the leading ten covering about 15%. The sequencing here drew on peripheral blood, taken before any cancer treatment. The origin of the receptors is a man between 40 and 70 years old with stage I squamous cell lung carcinoma.

With regard to this clone: Other DNA sequences in this specimen translate into the identical CDR3. The V call is TRBV30, the J call TRBJ1-2, with 7 bases that match TRBD1. J lost 4 bases, V lost 2 bases, and 4 bases had no gene match. The CDR3 loop spans 13 amino acids. Germline loops: CDR1 GTSNPN, CDR2 SVGIG (reference sequence). Here the CDR3 reads CAWSRDRPYGYTF. Written as DNA, the CDR3 is TGTGCCTGGAGTAGGGACAGACCCTATGGCTACACCTTC.

For the CDR3, the DNA is TGTGCCATCAGTGTGGGGGGTGATTCACCCCTCCACTTT. As protein: CAISVGGDSPLHF. This chain connects TRBV10-3 to TRBJ1-6; possibly TRBD1 for D (5 bases). CDR3 length equals 13 residues. In germline, CDR1 is ENHRY, CDR2 SYGVKD. V gave up 4 bases and J gave up 8 bases, with 9 bases separating them.

This clone was seen just once. The rearrangement joins TRBV5-1 to TRBJ2-1; D may be TRBD2 (6 bases). In germline, CDR1 is SGHRS, CDR2 YFSETQ. The CDR3 contains 15 residues. V lost 0 bases to trimming and J lost 9 bases, with 16 bases between them. CDR3 protein: CASSLELPGRGEQFF. Here the CDR3 DNA reads TGCGCCAGCAGCTTGGAGCTCCCCGGGAGAGGTGAGCAGTTCTTC.

The chain joins TRBV6-6 to TRBJ2-2; no reliable D call. The CDR3 spans 13 residues. Per germline, CDR1 MNHNY and CDR2 SVGAGI (reference sequence). The V gene lost 4 bases and the J gene lost 4 bases, with 7 bases spanning the gap. CDR3 nucleotide sequence: TGTGCCAGCAGTTGGGATTTCACCGGGGAGCTGTTTTTT. Translated: CASSWDFTGELFF.

This rearrangement joins TRBV7-9 to TRBJ2-1; the match to TRBD1 covers 8 bases. The V gene end was trimmed by 3 bases and the J gene end by 7 bases; junction bases not matched to a gene: 14. Germline lookup yields CDR1 SEHNR and CDR2 FQNEAQ (reference sequence). The CDR3 covers 17 residues. DNA of the CDR3: TGTGCCAGCAGCTTGAAGGTAGACAGGGGTTTCCCTAATGAGCAGTTCTTC. Protein: CASSLKVDRGFPNEQFF.

The count of this clone is one. The rearrangement uses TRBV29-1 and TRBJ1-2, with TRBD1 as a possible D gene (5 bases). Germline CDR1 and CDR2: SQVTM and ANQGSEA. V was clipped by 6 bases and J by 2 bases, with 16 bases between them. This CDR3 comprises 14 residues. The CDR3 coding sequence is TGCAGCGTGGGGAGGGGCTCGATCAACTATGGCTACACCTTC. Translating gives CSVGRGSINYGYTF.

The gene calls are TRBV2 and TRBJ2-1; D is ambiguous. Per the germline V gene, CDR1 is SNHLY and CDR2 is FYNNEI. The V end was cut by 8 bases, the J end by 5 bases, with 7 bases between. The CDR3 is 11 amino acids. The CDR3 sequence: CASGWNNEQFF. CDR3 nucleotide sequence: TGTGCCAGCGGGTGGAACAATGAGCAGTTCTTC.

The J gene is TRBJ2-2, the V gene TRBV9; the match to TRBD2 covers 8 bases. The germline V gene has CDR1 SGDLS and CDR2 YYNGEE. J lost 5 bases, V lost 3 bases, and 12 bases had no gene match. The CDR3 has 17 residues. The CDR3, as DNA: TGTGCCAGCAGCGCGGCAATGAGCGGGGGAGGGACCGGGGAGCTGTTTTTT. Translating it yields CASSAAMSGGGTGELFF.

The genes are TRBV2 and TRBJ2-2; D is ambiguous. Germline loops: CDR1 SNHLY, CDR2 FYNNEI. Between the trimmed V and J ends, which lost 4 bases and 4 bases, there was a span of 13 bases. The CDR3 consists of 15 residues. The CDR3 coding sequence is TGTGCCAGCAGTGCCGATACCCTCTTCACCGGGGAGCTGTTTTTT. As protein: CASSADTLFTGELFF.

The chain has TRBV7-9 and TRBJ1-6; D uncertain. The CDR3 totals 15 residues. Germline V gene lookup returns CDR1 SEHNR and CDR2 FQNEAQ (reference sequence). The V end lost 1 base, the J end lost 4 bases, and 8 bases lay between the germline ends. The CDR3 DNA reads TGTGCCAGCAGCTTAGGTCCGGGTTATAATTCACCCCTCCACTTT. Its protein is CASSLGPGYNSPLHF.

The chain has TRBV4-3 and TRBJ1-5; the D is unclear. The CDR3 is 14 residues long. The germline V and J ends were trimmed by 0 bases and 2 bases, with 5 bases remaining between them. The germline V gene encodes CDR1 LGHNA and CDR2 YSLEER. Here the CDR3 DNA reads TGCGCCAGCAGCCAAGAATGGGGCAATCAGCCCCAGCATTTT. It is translated as CASSQEWGNQPQHF.

The gene calls are TRBV11-2 and TRBJ1-5; D might be TRBD1 (5 bases). V lost 5 bases, J lost 6 bases, and 14 bases lay in between. Germline V lookup: CDR1 SGHAT, CDR2 FQNNGV. The CDR3 is 14 residues long. The CDR3 sequence is CASSPTGGGQPQHF. Here the CDR3 DNA reads TGTGCCAGCAGCCCTACGGGGGGGGGTCAGCCCCAGCATTTT.